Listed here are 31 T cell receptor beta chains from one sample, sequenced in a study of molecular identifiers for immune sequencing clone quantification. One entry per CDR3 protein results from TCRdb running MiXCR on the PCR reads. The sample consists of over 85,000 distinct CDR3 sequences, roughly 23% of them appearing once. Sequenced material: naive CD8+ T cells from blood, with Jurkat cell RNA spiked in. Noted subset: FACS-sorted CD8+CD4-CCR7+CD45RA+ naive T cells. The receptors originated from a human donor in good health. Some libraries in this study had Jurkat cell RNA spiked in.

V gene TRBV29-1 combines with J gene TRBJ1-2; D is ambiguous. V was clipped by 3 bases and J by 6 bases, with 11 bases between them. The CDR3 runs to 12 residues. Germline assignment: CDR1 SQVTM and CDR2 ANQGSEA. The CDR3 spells CSVDSPGDGYTF. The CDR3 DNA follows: TGCAGCGTTGATTCCCCAGGAGATGGCTACACCTTC.

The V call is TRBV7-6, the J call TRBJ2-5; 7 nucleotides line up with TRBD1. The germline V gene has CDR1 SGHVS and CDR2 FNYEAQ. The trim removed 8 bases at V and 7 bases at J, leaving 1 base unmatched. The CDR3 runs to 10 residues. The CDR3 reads CASEGATQYF. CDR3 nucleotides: TGTGCCAGCGAGGGGGCGACCCAGTACTTC. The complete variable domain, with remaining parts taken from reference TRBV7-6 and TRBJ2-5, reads GAGVSQSPRYKVTKRGQDVALRCDPISGHVSLYWYRQALGQGPEFLTYFNYEAQQDKSGLPNDRFSAERPEGSISTLTIQRTEQRDSAMYRCASEGATQYFGPGTRLLVL.

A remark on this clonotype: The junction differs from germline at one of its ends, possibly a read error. CDR3 amino acids: CASSRGAEALF. The DNA for the CDR3 is TGTGCCTCCTCGAGAGGGGCTGAAGCTCTCTTT. This chain joins TRBV30 and TRBJ1-1, with TRBD1 as a possible D gene (5 bases). The CDR3 is 11 residues long. Germline V gene data show CDR1 as GTSNPN and CDR2 as SVGIG (reference sequence).

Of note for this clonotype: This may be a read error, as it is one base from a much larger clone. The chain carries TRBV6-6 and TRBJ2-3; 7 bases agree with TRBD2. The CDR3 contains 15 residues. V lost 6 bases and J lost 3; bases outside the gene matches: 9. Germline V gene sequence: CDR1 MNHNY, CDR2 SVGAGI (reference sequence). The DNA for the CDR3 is TGTGCCAGCAGCCGGATCGGGACTAAGACAGATACGCAGTATTTT. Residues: CASSRIGTKTDTQYF.

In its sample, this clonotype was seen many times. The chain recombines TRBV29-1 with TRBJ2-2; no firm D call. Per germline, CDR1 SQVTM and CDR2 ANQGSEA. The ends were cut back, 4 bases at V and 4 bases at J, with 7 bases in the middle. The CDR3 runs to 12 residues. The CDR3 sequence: CSVAPGTGELFF. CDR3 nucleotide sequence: TGCAGCGTTGCCCCCGGCACCGGGGAGCTGTTTTTT.

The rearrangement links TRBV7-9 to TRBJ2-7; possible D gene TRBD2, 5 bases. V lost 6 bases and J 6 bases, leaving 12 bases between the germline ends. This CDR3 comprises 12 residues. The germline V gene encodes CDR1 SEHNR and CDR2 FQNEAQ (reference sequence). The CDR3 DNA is TGTGCCAGCAGGATGGGAGATTCCGAGCAGTACTTC. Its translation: CASRMGDSEQYF.

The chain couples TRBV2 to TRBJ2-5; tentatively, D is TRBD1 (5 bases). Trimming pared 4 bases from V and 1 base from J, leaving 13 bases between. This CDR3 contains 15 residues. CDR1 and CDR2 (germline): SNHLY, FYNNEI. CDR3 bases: TGTGCCAGCAGTGGGGGAAACAGGCCCCAAGAGACCCAGTACTTC. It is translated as CASSGGNRPQETQYF. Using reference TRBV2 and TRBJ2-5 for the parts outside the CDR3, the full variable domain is EPEVTQTPSHQVTQMGQEVILRCVPISNHLYFYWYRQILGQKVEFLVSFYNNEISEKSEIFDDQFSVERPDGSNFTLKIRSTKLEDSAMYFCASSGGNRPQETQYFGPGTRLLVL.

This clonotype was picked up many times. The CDR3 here is CSVEDPTDVTQYF. In DNA, the CDR3 is TGCAGCGTTGAAGATCCTACAGACGTGACCCAGTACTTC. The chain links TRBV29-1 to TRBJ2-5; D remains ambiguous. Deletions cut 0 bases from V and 7 bases from J, with 12 bases between. The CDR3 loop spans 13 amino acids. Germline lookup yields CDR1 SQVTM and CDR2 ANQGSEA. The variable domain in full, completed from reference TRBV29-1 and TRBJ2-5, reads SAVISQKPSRDICQRGTSLTIQCQVDSQVTMMFWYRQQPGQSLTLIATANQGSEATYESGFVIDKFPISRPNLTFSTLTVSNMSPEDSSIYLCSVEDPTDVTQYFGPGTRLLVL.

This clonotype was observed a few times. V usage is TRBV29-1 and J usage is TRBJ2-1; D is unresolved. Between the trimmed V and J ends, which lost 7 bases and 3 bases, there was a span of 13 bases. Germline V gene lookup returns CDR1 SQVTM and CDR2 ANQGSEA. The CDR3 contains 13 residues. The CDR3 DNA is TGCAGCGCCGACTCCCCTCTCTACAATGAGCAGTTCTTC. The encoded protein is CSADSPLYNEQFF.

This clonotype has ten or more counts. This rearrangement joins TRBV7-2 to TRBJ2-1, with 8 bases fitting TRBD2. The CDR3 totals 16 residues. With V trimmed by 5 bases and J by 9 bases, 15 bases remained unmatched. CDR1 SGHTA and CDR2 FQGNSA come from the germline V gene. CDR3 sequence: CASSTPAGALAVEQFF. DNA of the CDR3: TGTGCCAGCAGCACCCCAGCGGGGGCCCTAGCTGTTGAGCAGTTCTTC.

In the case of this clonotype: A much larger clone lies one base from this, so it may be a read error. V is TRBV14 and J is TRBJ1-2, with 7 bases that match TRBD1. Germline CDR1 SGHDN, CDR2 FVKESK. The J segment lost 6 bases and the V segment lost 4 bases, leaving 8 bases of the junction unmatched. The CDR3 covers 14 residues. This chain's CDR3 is CASSRVVTGNGYTF. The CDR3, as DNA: TGTGCCAGCAGCCGAGTGGTGACAGGGAATGGCTACACCTTC.

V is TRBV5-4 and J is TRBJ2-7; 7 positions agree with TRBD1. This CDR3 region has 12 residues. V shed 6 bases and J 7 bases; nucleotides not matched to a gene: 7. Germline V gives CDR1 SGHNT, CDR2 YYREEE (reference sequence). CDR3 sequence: CASTRDSGEQYF. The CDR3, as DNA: TGTGCCAGCACCCGGGACAGTGGTGAGCAGTACTTC.

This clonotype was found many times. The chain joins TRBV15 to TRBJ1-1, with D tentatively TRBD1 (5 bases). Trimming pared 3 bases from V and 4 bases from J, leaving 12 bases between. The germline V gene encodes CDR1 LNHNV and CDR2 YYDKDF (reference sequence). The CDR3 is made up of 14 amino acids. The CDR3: CATSSTAGSTEAFF. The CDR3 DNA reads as TGTGCCACCAGCAGCACGGCAGGGAGCACTGAAGCTTTCTTT.

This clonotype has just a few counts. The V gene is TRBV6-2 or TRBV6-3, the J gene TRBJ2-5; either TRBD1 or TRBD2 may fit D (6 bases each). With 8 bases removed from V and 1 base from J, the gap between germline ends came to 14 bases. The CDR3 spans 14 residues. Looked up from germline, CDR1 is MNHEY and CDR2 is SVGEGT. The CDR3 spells CASGVRGRQETQYF. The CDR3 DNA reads TGTGCCAGCGGCGTTCGGGGGCGCCAAGAGACCCAGTACTTC.

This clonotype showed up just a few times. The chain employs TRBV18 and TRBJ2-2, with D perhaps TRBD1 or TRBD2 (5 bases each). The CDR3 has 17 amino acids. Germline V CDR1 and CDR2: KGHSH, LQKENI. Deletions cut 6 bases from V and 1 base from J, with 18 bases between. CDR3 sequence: CASSPTGTRLNTGELFF. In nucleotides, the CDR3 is TGTGCCAGCTCCCCCACTGGGACCAGACTGAACACCGGGGAGCTGTTTTTT. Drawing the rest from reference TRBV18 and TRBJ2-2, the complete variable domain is NAGVMQNPRHLVRRRGQEARLRCSPMKGHSHVYWYRQLPEEGLKFMVYLQKENIIDESGMPKERFSAEFPKEGPSILRIQQVVRGDSAAYFCASSPTGTRLNTGELFFGEGSRLTVL.

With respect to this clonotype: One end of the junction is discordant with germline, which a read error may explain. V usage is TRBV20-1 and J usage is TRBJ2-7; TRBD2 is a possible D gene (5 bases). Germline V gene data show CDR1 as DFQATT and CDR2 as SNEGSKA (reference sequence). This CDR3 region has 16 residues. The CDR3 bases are TGCAGTGTTAGACCCCCTCCCAGCGGCAGGTTGGGGGAGCAGTACTTC. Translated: CSVRPPPSGRLGEQYF.

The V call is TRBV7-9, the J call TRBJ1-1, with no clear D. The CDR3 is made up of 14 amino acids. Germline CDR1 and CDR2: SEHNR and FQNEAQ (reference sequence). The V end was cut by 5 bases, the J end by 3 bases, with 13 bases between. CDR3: CASSHGLRDTEAFF. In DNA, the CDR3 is TGTGCCAGCAGCCACGGATTACGGGACACTGAAGCTTTCTTT.

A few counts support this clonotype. For the CDR3, the DNA is TGCGCCAGCAGCGCGGACAGAGACGGGGAGCTGTTTTTT. This encodes CASSADRDGELFF. This chain links TRBV5-1 with TRBJ2-2; perhaps TRBD1 as D (6 bases). The germline CDR1 and CDR2 sequences are SGHRS and YFSETQ. Trimming pared 4 bases from V and 7 bases from J, leaving 11 bases between. The CDR3 runs to 13 residues.

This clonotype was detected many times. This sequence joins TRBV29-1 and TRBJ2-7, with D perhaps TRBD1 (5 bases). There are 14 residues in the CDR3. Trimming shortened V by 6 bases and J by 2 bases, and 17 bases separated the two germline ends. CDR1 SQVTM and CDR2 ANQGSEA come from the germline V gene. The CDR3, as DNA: TGCAGCGTGGTCAGGGTAGACCTCCCCTACGAGCAGTACTTC. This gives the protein CSVVRVDLPYEQYF.

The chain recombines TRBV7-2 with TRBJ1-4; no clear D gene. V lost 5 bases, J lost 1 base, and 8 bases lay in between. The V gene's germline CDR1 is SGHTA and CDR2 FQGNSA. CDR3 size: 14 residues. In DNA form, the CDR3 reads TGTGCCAGCAGCCCCTTGGAAACTAATGAAAAACTGTTTTTT. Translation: CASSPLETNEKLFF.

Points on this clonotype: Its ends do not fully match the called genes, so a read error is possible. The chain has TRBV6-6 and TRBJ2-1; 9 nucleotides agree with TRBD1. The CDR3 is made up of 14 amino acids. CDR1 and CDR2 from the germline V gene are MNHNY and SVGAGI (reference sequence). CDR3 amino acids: CASSYLQGAGEQLF. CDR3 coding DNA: TGTGCCAGCAGTTACTTACAGGGGGCTGGTGAGCAGCTCTTC.

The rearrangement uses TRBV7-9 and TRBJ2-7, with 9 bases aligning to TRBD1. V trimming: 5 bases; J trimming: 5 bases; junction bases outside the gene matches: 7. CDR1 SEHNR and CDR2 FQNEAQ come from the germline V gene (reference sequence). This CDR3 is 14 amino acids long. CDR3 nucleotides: TGTGCCAGCAGCAGGGGGACAGGGCCCCACGAGCAGTACTTC. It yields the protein CASSRGTGPHEQYF.

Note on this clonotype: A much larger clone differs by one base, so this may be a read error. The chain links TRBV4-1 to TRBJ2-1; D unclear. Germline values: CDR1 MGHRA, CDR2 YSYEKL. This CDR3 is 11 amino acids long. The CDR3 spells CASAGLNERFF. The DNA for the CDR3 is TGCGCCAGCGCCGGGCTGAATGAGCGGTTCTTC.

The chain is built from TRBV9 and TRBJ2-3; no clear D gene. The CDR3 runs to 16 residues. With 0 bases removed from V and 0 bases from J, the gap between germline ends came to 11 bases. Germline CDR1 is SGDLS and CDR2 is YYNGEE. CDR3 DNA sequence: TGTGCCAGCAGCGTAGGAGGAGAGATCAGCACAGATACGCAGTATTTT. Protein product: CASSVGGEISTDTQYF.

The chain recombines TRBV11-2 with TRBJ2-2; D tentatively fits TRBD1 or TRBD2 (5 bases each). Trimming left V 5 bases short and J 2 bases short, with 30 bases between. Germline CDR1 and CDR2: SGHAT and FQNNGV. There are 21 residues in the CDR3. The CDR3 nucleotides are TGTGCCAGCAGCCCCGCTCGGGACCCCCGCTTCCTAAGGCCAAACACCGGGGAGCTGTTTTTT. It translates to CASSPARDPRFLRPNTGELFF.

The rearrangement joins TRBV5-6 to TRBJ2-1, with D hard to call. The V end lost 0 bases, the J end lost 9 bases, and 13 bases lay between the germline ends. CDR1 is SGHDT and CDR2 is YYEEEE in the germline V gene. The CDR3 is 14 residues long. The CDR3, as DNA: TGTGCCAGCAGCTTGGCCAATTTAGTCGGTGAGCAGTTCTTC. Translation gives CASSLANLVGEQFF.

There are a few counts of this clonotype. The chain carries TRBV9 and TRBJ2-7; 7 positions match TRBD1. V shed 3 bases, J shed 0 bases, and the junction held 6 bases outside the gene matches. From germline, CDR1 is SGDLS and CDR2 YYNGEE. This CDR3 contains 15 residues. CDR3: CASSAHDRASYEQYF. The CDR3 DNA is TGTGCCAGCAGCGCCCATGACAGGGCCTCCTACGAGCAGTACTTC.

The CDR3, as DNA: TGTGCCAGCAGCTCCAGGACTAGCGGGATTGGCACAGATACGCAGTATTTT. Translation: CASSSRTSGIGTDTQYF. The genes are TRBV13 and TRBJ2-3; 12 positions match TRBD2. After removal of 4 bases from V and 1 base from J, the junction contained 6 bases not matched to a gene. The germline gives CDR1 PRHDT, CDR2 FYEKMQ (reference sequence). This CDR3 is built from 17 residues.

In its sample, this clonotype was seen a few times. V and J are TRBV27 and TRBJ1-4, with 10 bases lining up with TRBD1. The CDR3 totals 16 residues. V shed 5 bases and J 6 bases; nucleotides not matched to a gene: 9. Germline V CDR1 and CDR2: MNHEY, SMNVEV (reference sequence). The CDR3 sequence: CASSPIPGTGDEKLFF. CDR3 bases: TGTGCCAGCAGTCCCATACCCGGGACAGGGGATGAAAAACTGTTTTTT.

The CDR3 sequence: CSADGQGVAYEQYF. For the CDR3, the DNA is TGCAGTGCCGACGGACAGGGTGTCGCCTACGAGCAGTACTTC. This chain joins TRBV20-1 and TRBJ2-7, with 8 bases identical to TRBD1. Germline V gene sequence: CDR1 DFQATT, CDR2 SNEGSKA (reference sequence). This CDR3 is built from 14 residues. V shed 6 bases and J 2 bases; nucleotides not matched to a gene: 9.

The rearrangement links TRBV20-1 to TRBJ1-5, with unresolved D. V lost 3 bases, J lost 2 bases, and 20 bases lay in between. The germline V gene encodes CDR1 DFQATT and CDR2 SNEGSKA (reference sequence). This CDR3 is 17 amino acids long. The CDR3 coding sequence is TGCAGTGCTAGCGCCCCCCGACTGGGCCGGGGCAATCAGCCCCAGCATTTT. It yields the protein CSASAPRLGRGNQPQHF.